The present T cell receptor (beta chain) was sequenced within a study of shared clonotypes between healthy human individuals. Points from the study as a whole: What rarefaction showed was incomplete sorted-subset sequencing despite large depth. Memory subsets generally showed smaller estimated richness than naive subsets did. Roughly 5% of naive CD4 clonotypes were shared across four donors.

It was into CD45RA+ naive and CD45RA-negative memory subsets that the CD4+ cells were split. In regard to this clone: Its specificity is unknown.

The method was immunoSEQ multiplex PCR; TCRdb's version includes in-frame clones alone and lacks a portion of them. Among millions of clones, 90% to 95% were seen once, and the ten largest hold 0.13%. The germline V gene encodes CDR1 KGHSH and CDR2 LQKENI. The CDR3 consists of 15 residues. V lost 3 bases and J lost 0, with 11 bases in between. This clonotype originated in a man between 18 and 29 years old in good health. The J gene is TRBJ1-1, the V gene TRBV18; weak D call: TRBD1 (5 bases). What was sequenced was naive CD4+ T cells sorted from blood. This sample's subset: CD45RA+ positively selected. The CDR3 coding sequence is TGTGCCAGCTCACCGGGGGTCGGACTGAACACTGAAGCTTTCTTT. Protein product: CASSPGVGLNTEAFF.